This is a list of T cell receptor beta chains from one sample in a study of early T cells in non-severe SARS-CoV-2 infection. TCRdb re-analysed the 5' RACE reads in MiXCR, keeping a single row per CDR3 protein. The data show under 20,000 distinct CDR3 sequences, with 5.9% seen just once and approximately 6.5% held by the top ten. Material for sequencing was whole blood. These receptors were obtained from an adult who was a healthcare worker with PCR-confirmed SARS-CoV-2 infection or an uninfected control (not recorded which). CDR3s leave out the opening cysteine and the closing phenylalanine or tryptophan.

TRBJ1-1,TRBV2,ASSGDSALNTEAF
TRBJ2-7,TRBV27,ASSVPGQIYEQY
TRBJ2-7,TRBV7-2,ASSPPQRSSEQY
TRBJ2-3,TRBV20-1,SAWGEDTQY
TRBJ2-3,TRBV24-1,ATRPGAADTQY
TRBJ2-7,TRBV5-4,ASSLAIERGDEQY
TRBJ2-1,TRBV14,ASSQDTRAGLYNEQF
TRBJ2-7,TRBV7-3,ASSLGGSDHEQY
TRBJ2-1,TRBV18,ASSPITVYSKNNEQF
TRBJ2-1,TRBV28,ASSFFEDGNEQF
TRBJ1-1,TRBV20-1,SARGPGQVNTEAF
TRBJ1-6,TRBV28,ASSPPRQSTPNSPLH
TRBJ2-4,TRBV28,ASSRGLAGLAKNIQY
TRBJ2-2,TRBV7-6,ASSQFNRANTGELF
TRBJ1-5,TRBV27,ASSSRTGGSRGNQPQH
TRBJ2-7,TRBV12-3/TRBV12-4,ASSLAGGSYEQY
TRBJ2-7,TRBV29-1,SGGQGYEQY
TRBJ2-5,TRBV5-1,ASSWNRGHFETQY
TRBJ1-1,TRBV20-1,SALPGTGDGTEAF
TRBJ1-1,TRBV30,ASPYKGSIGAF
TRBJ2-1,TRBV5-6,ASSLALPVNEQF
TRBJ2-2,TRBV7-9,ASSPTVAGDRTGELF
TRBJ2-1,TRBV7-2,ASSSHSGGSSYNEQF
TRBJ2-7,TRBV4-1,ASSQVLRDSYEQY
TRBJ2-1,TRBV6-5,ASSYSDRARYNEQF
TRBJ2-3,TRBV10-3,AIKGQSTDTQY
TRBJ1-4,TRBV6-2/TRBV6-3,ATQTGTGNEKLF
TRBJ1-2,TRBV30,AWRGSSVDGYT
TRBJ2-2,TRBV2,ARKGGRGTTGELF
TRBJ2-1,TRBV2,ASSGSGLSYNEQF
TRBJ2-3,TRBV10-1,ASSAAGLRDTQY
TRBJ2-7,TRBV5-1,ASSETSGGLYEQY
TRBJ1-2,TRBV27,ASRPTGMYGYT
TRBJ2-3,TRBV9,ASSAPGTSGRGTDTQY
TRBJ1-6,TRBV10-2,ASSLYSTGVSPLH
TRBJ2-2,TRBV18,ASSSQDTGELF
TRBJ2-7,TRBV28,ASSIPGSSYEQY
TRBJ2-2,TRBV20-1,SAPPLAGVSTGELF
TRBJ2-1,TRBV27,ASSLRIVSAGGIKNEQF
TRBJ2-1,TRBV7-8,ASSLPGGEQF
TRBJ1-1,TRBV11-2,ASSSWGNTEAF
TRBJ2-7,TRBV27,ASSSFGTGKQYEQY
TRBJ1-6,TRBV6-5,ASSPTGGRSPLH
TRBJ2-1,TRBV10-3,ASLAADLYNEQF
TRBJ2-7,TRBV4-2,ASSHQRDREQY
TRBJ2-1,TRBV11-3,ASSKEGLDEQF
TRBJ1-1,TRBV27,ASSSYRSSTEAF
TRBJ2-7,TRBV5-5,ASNRGTSYEQY
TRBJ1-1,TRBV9,ASSAAWNTEAF
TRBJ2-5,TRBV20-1,SAATQGVQETQY
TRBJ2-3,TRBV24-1,ATSVTATTDTQY